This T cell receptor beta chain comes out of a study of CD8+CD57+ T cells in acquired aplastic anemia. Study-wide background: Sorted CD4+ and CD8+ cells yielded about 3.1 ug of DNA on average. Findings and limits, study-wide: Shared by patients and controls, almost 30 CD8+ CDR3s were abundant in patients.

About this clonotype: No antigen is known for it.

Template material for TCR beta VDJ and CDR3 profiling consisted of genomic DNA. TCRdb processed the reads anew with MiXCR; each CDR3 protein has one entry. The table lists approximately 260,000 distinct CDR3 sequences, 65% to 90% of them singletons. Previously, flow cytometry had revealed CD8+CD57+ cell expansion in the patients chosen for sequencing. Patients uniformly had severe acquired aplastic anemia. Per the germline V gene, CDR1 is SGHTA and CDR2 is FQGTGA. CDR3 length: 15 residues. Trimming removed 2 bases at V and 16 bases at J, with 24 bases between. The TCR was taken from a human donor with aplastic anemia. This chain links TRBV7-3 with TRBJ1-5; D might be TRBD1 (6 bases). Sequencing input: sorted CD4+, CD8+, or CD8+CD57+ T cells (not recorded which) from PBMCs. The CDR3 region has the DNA TGTGCCAGCAGCTTAGGGGGCTCTACAAATAAGCACTATCATTTT. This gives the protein CASSLGGSTNKHYHF.